This T cell receptor beta chain was recovered during a study of identifying expanded T cells in peripheral blood. Study conclusions and caveats: Across healthy donors, higher total template counts meant significantly greater roughly 2-week count variance.

The CDR3 loop spans 12 amino acids. Trimming stripped 0 bases from V and 7 bases from J, with 5 bases between. Germline values: CDR1 LNHNV, CDR2 YYDKDF (reference sequence). The protocol was immunoSEQ multiplex PCR, while the TCRdb copy is restricted to in-frame clones and leaves out a portion. The data show 95,000 to 100,000 clones, with roughly nine tenths seen just once and approximately 18% held by the top ten. This clone has just one count. The antigen remains unidentified. Collection occurred without any documented infections or immune events in donors. The chain has TRBV15 and TRBJ2-3; D not certain. The sequenced sample was blood. This clonotype was obtained from a person aged 18-70 years in good health. The CDR3 DNA reads as TGTGCCACCAGCAGAGATAAGAATACGCAGTATTTT. This encodes CATSRDKNTQYF.